Following are 13 T cell receptor beta chains from one sample sequenced in a study of vaccination effects on CD4 cells after COVID-19. Expansion of antigen-specific CD4+ T cells with viral peptide pools was carried out by the ViraFEST assay before sequencing. Following an approximately eleven-day culture, CD4+ T cells were purified. This person's SARS-CoV-2 infection, confirmed by PCR, occurred between March and December 2020. Profiling relied on immunoSEQ multiplex PCR, and the TCRdb table lists in-frame clones only, not all of them. The sample includes around 28,000 clones, around 66% of them seen just once. These receptors are not linked to any known antigen. The specimen comprised CD4+ T cells from PBMCs cultured with SARS-CoV-2 spike peptides, sampled before COVID-19 vaccination. The receptors here all came from a human donor who had a prior SARS-CoV-2 infection.

The chain joins TRBV18 to TRBJ1-1, with D unresolved. The length of the CDR3 is 12 residues. Germline CDR1 KGHSH, CDR2 LQKENI. With 3 bases removed from V and 9 bases from J, the gap between germline ends came to 11 bases. The CDR3 sequence: CASSPAGSKAFF. The DNA for the CDR3 is TGTGCCAGCTCACCTGCGGGGTCGAAAGCTTTCTTT.

The chain links TRBV4-1 to TRBJ2-1; no firm D call. Trimming took off 0 bases at V and 8 bases at J, with 11 bases between the two ends. CDR1 is MGHRA and CDR2 is YSYEKL in the germline V gene. The CDR3 spans 14 residues. The CDR3 DNA sequence: TGCGCCAGCAGCCAAGATCCAGTTTTCCATGAGCAGTTCTTC. This codes for CASSQDPVFHEQFF.

This sequence joins TRBV5-1 and TRBJ2-7; D ambiguous. The CDR3 spans 14 residues. Germline assignment: CDR1 SGHRS and CDR2 YFSETQ. With 4 bases removed from V and 2 bases from J, the gap between germline ends came to 13 bases. The DNA for the CDR3 is TGCGCCAGCAGCCTCGACGACATAGCCTACGAGCAGTACTTC. Its protein product is CASSLDDIAYEQYF.

CDR3 loop: CASSNAGGHEQYF. CDR3 sequence (DNA): TGTGCCAGCAGCAACGCAGGGGGCCACGAGCAGTACTTC. The chain links TRBV6-2 or TRBV6-3 to TRBJ2-7; 8 nucleotides match TRBD1. Trimming took 6 bases from V and 5 from J; bases not matched to a gene: 6. The CDR3 totals 13 residues. Per germline, CDR1 MNHEY and CDR2 SVGEGT.

The rearrangement joins TRBV19 to TRBJ2-2; tentative D call: TRBD2 (6 bases). The CDR3 totals 15 residues. Trimming removed 3 bases from V and 5 bases from J, with 13 bases in between. Germline CDR1 reads LNHDA; CDR2 reads SQIVND (reference sequence). CDR3 sequence (DNA): TGTGCCAGTAGTATTCGGCAGGGAGGAACCGGGGAGCTGTTTTTT. Residues: CASSIRQGGTGELFF.

The genes are TRBV2 and TRBJ2-1; D unclear. The germline V gene encodes CDR1 SNHLY and CDR2 FYNNEI. The CDR3 consists of 11 residues. Trimming took off 6 bases at V and 4 bases at J, with 4 bases between the two ends. This CDR3 is CASRGYNEQFF. For the CDR3, the DNA is TGTGCCAGCAGAGGATACAATGAGCAGTTCTTC.

This clone was counted a single time. The chain is built from TRBV14 and TRBJ2-7; D is perhaps TRBD1 (6 bases). V was clipped by 2 bases and J by 0 bases, with 14 bases between them. CDR3 length: 16 amino acids. Per germline, CDR1 SGHDN and CDR2 FVKESK. The CDR3 region has the DNA TGTGCCAGCAGCCAAAAAGGGGGTGTGAGCTCCTACGAGCAGTACTTC. This encodes CASSQKGGVSSYEQYF.

J is TRBJ2-1 and V is TRBV5-4; TRBD2 matches at 9 bases. The CDR3 is 16 amino acids. With V trimmed by 4 bases and J by 1 base, 6 bases remained unmatched. Germline-derived CDR1 and CDR2 are SGHNT and YYREEE (reference sequence). DNA for the CDR3: TGTGCCAGCAGCGCGGCGGGGGGGCAGTCCTACAATGAGCAGTTCTTC. This translates into CASSAAGGQSYNEQFF.

The gene calls are TRBV5-1 and TRBJ2-1, with 15 positions matching TRBD2. The CDR3 has 17 amino acids. Per the germline V gene, CDR1 is SGHRS and CDR2 is YFSETQ. J lost 8 bases, V lost 2 bases, and 8 bases had no gene match. For the CDR3, the DNA is TGCGCCAGCAGCTTACGGACTAGCGGGGGGGCCAGCGATGAGCAGTTCTTC. This gives the protein CASSLRTSGGASDEQFF. The whole variable domain, remainder taken from reference TRBV5-1 and TRBJ2-1, is KAGVTQTPRYLIKTRGQQVTLSCSPISGHRSVSWYQQTPGQGLQFLFEYFSETQRNKGNFPGRFSGRQFSNSRSEMNVSTLELGDSALYLCASSLRTSGGASDEQFFGPGTRLTVL.

The chain combines TRBV30 with TRBJ2-3, with D uncertain. The CDR3 is 12 amino acids. Germline loops: CDR1 GTSNPN, CDR2 SVGIG (reference sequence). Trimming took 0 bases from V and 5 from J, leaving 6 bases between them. CDR3 bases: TGTGCCTGGAGTGTAGGTGGAGATACGCAGTATTTT. Translated: CAWSVGGDTQYF.

The V gene is TRBV18, the J gene TRBJ1-2; 7 nucleotides align to TRBD1. This CDR3 comprises 16 residues. Germline-derived CDR1 and CDR2 are KGHSH and LQKENI. With 3 bases clipped from V and 4 bases from J, the junction kept 11 bases outside the gene matches. CDR3 nucleotide sequence: TGTGCCAGCTCACCGGCAGGGGGTACCTCGGGCTATGGCTACACCTTC. Translated, it gives CASSPAGGTSGYGYTF.

The J gene is TRBJ2-1, the V gene TRBV25-1; the D gene is possibly TRBD2 (6 bases). The germline V gene encodes CDR1 MGHDK and CDR2 SYGVNS. Trimming shortened V by 5 bases and J by 9 bases, and 20 bases separated the two germline ends. This CDR3 comprises 15 residues. This CDR3 is CASSPRGSRVGEQFF. The CDR3 bases are TGTGCCAGCAGTCCCCGGGGGAGTAGGGTGGGTGAGCAGTTCTTC.

The chain carries TRBV18 and TRBJ2-5; 8 positions match TRBD1. The V gene's germline CDR1 is KGHSH and CDR2 LQKENI. This CDR3 has 15 amino acids. J lost 3 bases, V lost 3 bases, and 6 bases had no gene match. The DNA of the CDR3 is TGTGCCAGCTCACCGCAGGGGGCGCGAAAAGAGACCCAGTACTTC. This sequence encodes CASSPQGARKETQYF.